What follows are 9 T cell receptor beta chains derived from one specimen sequenced in a study of cytomegalovirus exposure and HLA in healthy donors. 60 Vbeta and 13 Jbeta primers were used in PCR. Here immunoSEQ multiplex PCR was the method, and the copy in TCRdb shows in-frame clones only, minus some. The sample gives roughly 56,000 clones, 87% of which show up once; roughly 1.5% is in the top ten. Sequenced material: PBMCs. These receptors all come from a man aged 18-30 years in good health and CMV-seronegative.

V gene TRBV4-2 combines with J gene TRBJ2-7, with D unclear. V lost 4 bases and J 0 bases, leaving 10 bases between the germline ends. The CDR3 is 14 residues long. The germline V gene has CDR1 LGHNA and CDR2 YNFKEQ. The CDR3, as DNA: TGTGCCAGCAGCCGACTCCTAAGCTCCTACGAGCAGTACTTC. It yields the protein CASSRLLSSYEQYF.

This chain links TRBV5-1 with TRBJ2-4; a weak D match, TRBD1 (6 bases). CDR1 SGHRS and CDR2 YFSETQ come from the germline V gene. V dropped 1 base and J dropped 0 bases, with 11 bases sitting between them. This CDR3 contains 16 residues. CDR3 DNA sequence: TGCGCCAGCAGCTTGAACAGGGACCTAGCCAAAAACATTCAGTACTTC. Encoded protein: CASSLNRDLAKNIQYF.

This clone has a single count. The chain joins TRBV30 to TRBJ1-1; 7 positions match TRBD1. The CDR3 sequence is 15 residues long. Germline CDR1 GTSNPN, CDR2 SVGIG (reference sequence). With 5 bases clipped from V and 0 bases from J, the junction kept 9 bases outside the gene matches. The CDR3 DNA sequence: TGTGCCTGGGAGACAGGGAAGATTCTGAACACTGAAGCTTTCTTT. Translating gives CAWETGKILNTEAFF.

The chain couples TRBV6-5 to TRBJ2-1, with D perhaps matching TRBD1 (6 bases). The V end was cut by 6 bases, the J end by 1 base, with 13 bases between. Per the germline V gene, CDR1 is MNHEY and CDR2 is SVGAGI. The CDR3 loop spans 15 amino acids. CDR3 sequence: CASREHRVSYNEQFF. The CDR3 nucleotides read TGTGCCAGCAGGGAGCACAGGGTATCCTACAATGAGCAGTTCTTC.

V and J are TRBV19 and TRBJ1-2; D possibly corresponds to TRBD1 (5 bases). The CDR3 has 12 residues. Looked up from germline, CDR1 is LNHDA and CDR2 is SQIVND (reference sequence). V gave up 8 bases and J gave up 3 bases, with 10 bases separating them. Here the CDR3 reads CASRGYDYGYTF. The CDR3 DNA sequence: TGTGCCAGTCGGGGGTATGACTATGGCTACACCTTC.

The chain joins TRBV7-2 to TRBJ1-5; TRBD1 agrees at 10 bases. J was trimmed by 4 bases and V by 6 bases; bases with no gene match: 3. Looked up from germline, CDR1 is SGHTA and CDR2 is FQGNSA. The CDR3 length is 14 residues. The CDR3 loop reads CASSRTGGNQPQHF. The CDR3 DNA reads as TGTGCCAGCAGTAGGACAGGGGGAAATCAGCCCCAGCATTTT. Full variable domain (rest looked up from reference TRBV7-2 and TRBJ1-5): GAGVSQSPSNKVTEKGKDVELRCDPISGHTALYWYRQSLGQGLEFLIYFQGNSAPDKSGLPSDRFSAERTGGSVSTLTIQRTQQEDSAVYLCASSRTGGNQPQHFGDGTRLSIL.

This clone was found once. The chain uses TRBV30 and TRBJ2-7; TRBD2 aligns across 8 bases. Germline V gene sequence: CDR1 GTSNPN, CDR2 SVGIG (reference sequence). Trimming at V came to 1 base and at J to 7 bases, leaving 6 bases not matched to a gene. CDR3 size: 13 residues. This CDR3 reads CAWSGGLGWEQYF. The CDR3 DNA sequence: TGTGCCTGGAGTGGGGGACTAGGATGGGAGCAGTACTTC.

The chain uses TRBV6-5 and TRBJ2-1; 12 nucleotides agree with TRBD2. Germline V CDR1 and CDR2: MNHEY, SVGAGI. V lost 2 bases, J lost 8 bases, and 4 bases stayed unmatched. The CDR3 sequence is 15 residues long. The CDR3 loop reads CASSYLAGGADEQFF. The CDR3 DNA reads TGTGCCAGCAGTTACCTAGCGGGGGGGGCGGATGAGCAGTTCTTC.

The chain uses TRBV5-4 and TRBJ2-7; 8 positions agree with TRBD1. Germline V CDR1 and CDR2: SGHNT, YYREEE (reference sequence). V shed 9 bases, J shed 1 base, and the junction held 6 bases outside the gene matches. CDR3 length equals 13 residues. CDR3 in DNA: TGTGCCACCCGGACAGGGAGTTCCTACGAGCAGTACTTC. Amino acid sequence: CATRTGSSYEQYF.